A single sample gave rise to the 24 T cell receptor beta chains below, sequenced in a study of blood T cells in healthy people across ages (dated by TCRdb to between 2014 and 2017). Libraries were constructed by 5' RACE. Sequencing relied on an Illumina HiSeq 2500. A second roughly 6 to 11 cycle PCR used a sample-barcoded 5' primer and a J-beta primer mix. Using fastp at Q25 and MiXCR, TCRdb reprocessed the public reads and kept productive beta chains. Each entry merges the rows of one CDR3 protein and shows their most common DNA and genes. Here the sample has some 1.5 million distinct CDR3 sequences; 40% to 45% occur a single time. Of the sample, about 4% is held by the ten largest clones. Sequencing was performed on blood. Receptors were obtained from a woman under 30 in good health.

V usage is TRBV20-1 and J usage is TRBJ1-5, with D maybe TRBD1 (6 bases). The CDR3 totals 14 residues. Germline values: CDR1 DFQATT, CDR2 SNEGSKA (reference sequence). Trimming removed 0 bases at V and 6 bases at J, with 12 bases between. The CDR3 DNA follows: TGCAGTGCTAGAGACCTCTACAGGGCTCAGCCCCAGCATTTT. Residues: CSARDLYRAQPQHF.

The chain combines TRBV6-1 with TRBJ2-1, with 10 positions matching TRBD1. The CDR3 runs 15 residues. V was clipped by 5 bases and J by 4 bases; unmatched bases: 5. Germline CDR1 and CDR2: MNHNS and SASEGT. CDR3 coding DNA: TGTGCCAGCAGTCCGACAGGGGGCCTATACAATGAGCAGTTCTTC. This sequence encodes CASSPTGGLYNEQFF.

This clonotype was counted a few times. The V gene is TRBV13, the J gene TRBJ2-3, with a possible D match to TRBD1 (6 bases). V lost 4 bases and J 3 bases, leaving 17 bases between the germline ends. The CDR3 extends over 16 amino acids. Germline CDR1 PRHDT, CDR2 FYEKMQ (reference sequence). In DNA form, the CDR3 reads TGTGCCAGCAGCTGGTCCATGGGGGCAATGACAGATACGCAGTATTTT. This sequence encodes CASSWSMGAMTDTQYF. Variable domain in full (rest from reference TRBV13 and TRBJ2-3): AAGVIQSPRHLIKEKRETATLKCYPIPRHDTVYWYQQGPGQDPQFLISFYEKMQSDKGSIPDRFSAQQFSDYHSELNMSSLELGDSALYFCASSWSMGAMTDTQYFGPGTRLTVL.

This chain's CDR3 is CASSYSGDMSSYNEQFF. The CDR3 DNA is TGTGCCAGCAGTTACTCTGGGGACATGAGCTCCTACAATGAGCAGTTCTTC. The chain recombines TRBV6-5 with TRBJ2-1, with D perhaps matching TRBD1 (6 bases). This CDR3 is 17 amino acids long. Germline CDR1 reads MNHEY; CDR2 reads SVGAGI. Trimming pared 0 bases from V and 0 bases from J, leaving 12 bases between.

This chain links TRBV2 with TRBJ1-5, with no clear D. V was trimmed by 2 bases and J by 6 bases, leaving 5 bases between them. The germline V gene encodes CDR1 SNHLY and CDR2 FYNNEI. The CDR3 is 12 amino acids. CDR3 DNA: TGTGCCAGCAGTGAAAGGATTCAGCCCCAGCATTTT. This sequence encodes CASSERIQPQHF.

The CDR3 loop is CASSSSAGVSNEKLFF. For the CDR3, the DNA is TGTGCCAGCAGCTCATCCGCGGGGGTGAGCAATGAAAAACTGTTTTTT. V is TRBV7-2 and J is TRBJ1-4; a weak D match, TRBD1 (5 bases). The CDR3 extends over 16 amino acids. Trimming left V 4 bases short and J 5 bases short, with 17 bases between. Germline CDR1 SGHTA, CDR2 FQGNSA.

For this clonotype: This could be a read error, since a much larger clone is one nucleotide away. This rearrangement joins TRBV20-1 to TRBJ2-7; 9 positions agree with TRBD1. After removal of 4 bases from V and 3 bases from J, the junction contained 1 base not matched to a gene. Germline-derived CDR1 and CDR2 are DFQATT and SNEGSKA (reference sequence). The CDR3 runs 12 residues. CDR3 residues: CSAKTGGYEQYF. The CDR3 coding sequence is TGCAGTGCTAAGACAGGGGGCTACGAGCAGTACTTC.

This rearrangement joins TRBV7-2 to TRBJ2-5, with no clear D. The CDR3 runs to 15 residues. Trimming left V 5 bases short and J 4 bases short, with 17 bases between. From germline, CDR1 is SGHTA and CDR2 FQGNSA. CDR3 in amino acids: CASSLSRVRSETQYF. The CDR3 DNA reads TGTGCCAGCAGCCTAAGTCGGGTGAGGTCAGAGACCCAGTACTTC.

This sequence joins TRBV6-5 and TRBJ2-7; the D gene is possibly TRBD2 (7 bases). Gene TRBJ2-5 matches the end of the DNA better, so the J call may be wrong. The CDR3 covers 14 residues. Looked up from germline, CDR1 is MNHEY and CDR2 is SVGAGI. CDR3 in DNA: TGTGCCAGCAGGGTAGGCGGGGGCCCTGAGACCCAGTACTTC. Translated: CASRVGGGPETQYF.

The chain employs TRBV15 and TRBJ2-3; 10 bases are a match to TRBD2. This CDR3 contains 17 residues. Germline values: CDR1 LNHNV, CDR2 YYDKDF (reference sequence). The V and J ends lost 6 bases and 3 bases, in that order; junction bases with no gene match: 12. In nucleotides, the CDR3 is TGTGCCACCAGACCTGTCACGGCACTAGCGGGAACAGATACGCAGTATTTT. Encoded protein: CATRPVTALAGTDTQYF.

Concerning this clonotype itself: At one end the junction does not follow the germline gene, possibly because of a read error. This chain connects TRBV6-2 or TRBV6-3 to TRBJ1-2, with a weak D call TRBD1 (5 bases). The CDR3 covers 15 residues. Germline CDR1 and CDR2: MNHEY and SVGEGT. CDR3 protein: CASSYSILRDYSYTF. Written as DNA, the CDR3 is TGTGCCAGCAGTTACTCGATCCTCAGGGACTATAGCTACACCTTC.

The CDR3 region has the DNA TGTGCCAGCAGCCAACTTAAGGGGGCACGCTCCTACAATGAGCAGTTCTTC. It translates to CASSQLKGARSYNEQFF. This chain uses TRBV4-2 with TRBJ2-1; 7 bases map to TRBD1. V was pared by 2 bases and J by 0 bases, with 7 bases of the junction left unmatched. The CDR3 contains 17 residues. Germline V CDR1 and CDR2: LGHNA, YNFKEQ.

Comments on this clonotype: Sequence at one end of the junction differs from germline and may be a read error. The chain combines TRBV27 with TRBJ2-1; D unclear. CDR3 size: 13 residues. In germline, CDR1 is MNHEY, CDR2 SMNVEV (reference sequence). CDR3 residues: CVSSLGHGNEQFF. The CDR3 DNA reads TGTGTCAGCAGTTTAGGGCATGGTAATGAGCAGTTCTTC.

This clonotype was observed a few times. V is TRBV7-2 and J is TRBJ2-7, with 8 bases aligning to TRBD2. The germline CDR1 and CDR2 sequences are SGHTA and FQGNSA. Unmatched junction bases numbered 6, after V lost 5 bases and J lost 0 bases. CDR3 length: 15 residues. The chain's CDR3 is CASSAGLAFSYEQYF. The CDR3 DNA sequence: TGTGCCAGCAGCGCCGGACTAGCCTTCTCCTACGAGCAGTACTTC.

The chain's CDR3 is CASSPRKGEGTEAFF. The CDR3 DNA reads TGTGCCAGCTCACCAAGGAAGGGGGAGGGCACTGAAGCTTTCTTT. V gene TRBV18 combines with J gene TRBJ1-1; D is perhaps TRBD1 (6 bases). Trimming left V 2 bases short and J 4 bases short, with 14 bases between. Germline loops: CDR1 KGHSH, CDR2 LQKENI. The CDR3 totals 15 residues.

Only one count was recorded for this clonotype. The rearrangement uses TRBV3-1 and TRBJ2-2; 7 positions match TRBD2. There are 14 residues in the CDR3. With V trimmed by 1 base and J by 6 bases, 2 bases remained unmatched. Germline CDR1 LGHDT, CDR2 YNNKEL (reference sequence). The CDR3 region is CASSQGGGSGELFF. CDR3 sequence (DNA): TGTGCCAGCAGCCAAGGGGGGGGTTCCGGGGAGCTGTTTTTT.

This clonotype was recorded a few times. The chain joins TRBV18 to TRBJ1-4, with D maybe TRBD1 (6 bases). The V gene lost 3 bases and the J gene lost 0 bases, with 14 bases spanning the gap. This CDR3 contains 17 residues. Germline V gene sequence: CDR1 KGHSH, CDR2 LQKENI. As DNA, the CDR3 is TGTGCCAGCTCACCGCCGGACAGAGTTACAACTAATGAAAAACTGTTTTTT. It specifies CASSPPDRVTTNEKLFF.

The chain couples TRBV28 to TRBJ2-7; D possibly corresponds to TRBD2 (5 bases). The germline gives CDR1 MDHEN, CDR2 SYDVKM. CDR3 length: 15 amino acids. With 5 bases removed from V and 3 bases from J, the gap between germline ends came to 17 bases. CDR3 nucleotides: TGTGCCAGCAGTCCTCTCAGAGGACTTAACTACGAGCAGTACTTC. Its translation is CASSPLRGLNYEQYF.

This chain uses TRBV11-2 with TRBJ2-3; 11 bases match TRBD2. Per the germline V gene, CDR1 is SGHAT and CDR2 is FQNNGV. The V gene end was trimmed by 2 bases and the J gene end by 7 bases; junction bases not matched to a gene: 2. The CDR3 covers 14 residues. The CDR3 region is CASSLRLAGYTQYF. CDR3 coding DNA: TGTGCCAGCAGCTTACGACTAGCGGGATATACGCAGTATTTT.

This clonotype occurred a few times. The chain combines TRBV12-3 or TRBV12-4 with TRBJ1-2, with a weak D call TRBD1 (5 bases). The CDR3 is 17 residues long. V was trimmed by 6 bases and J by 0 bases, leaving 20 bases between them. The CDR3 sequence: CASSLTGPQLPNYGYTF. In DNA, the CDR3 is TGTGCCAGCAGCCTTACAGGTCCGCAGCTTCCTAACTATGGCTACACCTTC.

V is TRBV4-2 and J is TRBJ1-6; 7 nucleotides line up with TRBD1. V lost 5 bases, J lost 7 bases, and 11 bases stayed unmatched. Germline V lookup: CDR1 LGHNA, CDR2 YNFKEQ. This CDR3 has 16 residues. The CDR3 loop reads CASSVHPGQTNSPLHF. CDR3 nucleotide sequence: TGTGCCAGCAGCGTACATCCGGGACAGACAAATTCACCCCTCCACTTT.

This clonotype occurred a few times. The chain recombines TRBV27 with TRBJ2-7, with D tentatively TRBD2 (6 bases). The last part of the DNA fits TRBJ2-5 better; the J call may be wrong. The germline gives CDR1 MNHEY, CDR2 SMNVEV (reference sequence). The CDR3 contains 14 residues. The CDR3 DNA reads TGTGCCAGCAGTACCGGGATTTCCGGGGGGACCCAGTACTTC. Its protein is CASSTGISGGTQYF.

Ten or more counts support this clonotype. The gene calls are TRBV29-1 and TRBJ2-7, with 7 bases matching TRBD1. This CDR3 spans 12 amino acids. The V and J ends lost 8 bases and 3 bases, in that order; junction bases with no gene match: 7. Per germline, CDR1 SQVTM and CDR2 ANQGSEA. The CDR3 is CSTRDRLYEQYF. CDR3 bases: TGCAGCACAAGGGACAGACTCTACGAGCAGTACTTC.

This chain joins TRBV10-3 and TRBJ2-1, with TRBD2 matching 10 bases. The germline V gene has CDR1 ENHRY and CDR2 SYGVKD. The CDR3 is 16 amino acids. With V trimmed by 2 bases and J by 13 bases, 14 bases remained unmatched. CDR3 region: CAISEQEGLAEETQFF. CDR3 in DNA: TGTGCCATCAGTGAGCAAGAAGGACTAGCGGAAGAGACCCAGTTCTTC.